The entry that follows covers one T cell receptor (beta chain) sequence. Some clones are missing from TCRdb's copy, which holds only in-frame ones; the method was immunoSEQ multiplex PCR. Of fewer than 850,000 clones listed, roughly 91% are singletons. The data stem from a study of shared clonotypes between healthy human individuals. V was clipped by 6 bases and J by 5 bases; unmatched bases: 8. This CDR3 spans 14 amino acids. Germline values: CDR1 SGHDT, CDR2 YYEEEE. The V gene is TRBV5-6, the J gene TRBJ2-3; 8 bases line up with TRBD1. The sequence came from a man between 18 and 35 years old in good health. Some clones in this sample may be carry-over from other donors' samples. Sequencing was carried out using memory CD8+ T cells from PBMCs. Subset in this sample: CD45RO+ cells pooled with CCR7-negative TemRA cells. The CDR3 is CASNAAGGIDTQYF. The CDR3 DNA reads as TGTGCCAGCAACGCGGCAGGGGGCATAGATACGCAGTATTTT.